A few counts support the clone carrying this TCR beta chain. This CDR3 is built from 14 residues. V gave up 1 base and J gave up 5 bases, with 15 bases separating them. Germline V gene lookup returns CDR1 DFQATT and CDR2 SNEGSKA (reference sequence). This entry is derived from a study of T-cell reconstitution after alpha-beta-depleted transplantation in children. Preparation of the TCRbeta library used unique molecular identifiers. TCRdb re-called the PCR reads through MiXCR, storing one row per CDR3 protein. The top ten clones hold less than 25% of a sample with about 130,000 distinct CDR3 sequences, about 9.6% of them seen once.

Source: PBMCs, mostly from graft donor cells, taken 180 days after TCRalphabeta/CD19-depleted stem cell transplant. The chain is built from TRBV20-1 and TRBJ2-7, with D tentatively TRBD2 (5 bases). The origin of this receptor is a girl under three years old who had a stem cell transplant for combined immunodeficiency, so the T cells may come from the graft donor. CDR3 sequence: CSARGGSHLDEQYF. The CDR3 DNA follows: TGCAGTGCTAGAGGAGGGTCTCATCTCGACGAGCAGTACTTC.